These T cell receptor beta chains were read from a single sample in a study of blood T cell repertoires in COVID-19. Method: immunoSEQ multiplex PCR; TCRdb's copy keeps in-frame clones and lacks some. The sample lists 200,000 to 250,000 clones, about 84% occurring once. The sequencing input was peripheral blood. The receptors derive from a woman at least 80 years old with COVID-19, enrolled during active disease. The CDR3 runs from the conserved cysteine through the conserved F or W. D genes are given only for firm matches. The size of a clone is reported for some rows only, either as once, few or many, or as a class for expanded clones.

J gene: TRBJ2-2; D gene: .; CDR3 length: 14; clone size: .; V gene: TRBV5-1; CDR3 DNA: TGCGCCAGCAGCTTGGGTGCGGGAACCGGGGAGCTGTTTTTT; CDR3 protein: CASSLGAGTGELFF
J gene: TRBJ2-2; D gene: .; CDR3 length: 13; clone size: .; V gene: TRBV6-5; CDR3 DNA: TGTGCCACCTGTAGCGGACGCACCGGGGAGCTGTTTTTT; CDR3 protein: CATCSGRTGELFF
J gene: TRBJ2-6; D gene: .; CDR3 length: 15; clone size: .; V gene: TRBV6-5; CDR3 DNA: TGTGCCAGCGGCCTTTCCAGCTCTGGGGCCAACGTCCTGACTTTC; CDR3 protein: CASGLSSSGANVLTF
J gene: TRBJ2-2; D gene: .; CDR3 length: 14; clone size: .; V gene: TRBV28; CDR3 DNA: TGTGCCAGCAGGGTACAGGGGAACACCGGGGAGCTGTTTTTT; CDR3 protein: CASRVQGNTGELFF
J gene: TRBJ2-3; D gene: TRBD2; CDR3 length: 16; clone size: .; V gene: TRBV7-3; CDR3 DNA: TGTGCCAGCAGCGCGGGACTAGCGGGAGGGCAAAAGGAGCAGTATTTT; CDR3 protein: CASSAGLAGGQKEQYF
J gene: TRBJ2-3; D gene: .; CDR3 length: 15; clone size: .; V gene: TRBV7-6; CDR3 DNA: TGTGCCAGCACAGTGGGGCGGGGACGCACAGATACGCAGTATTTT; CDR3 protein: CASTVGRGRTDTQYF
J gene: TRBJ2-2; D gene: TRBD1; CDR3 length: 17; clone size: .; V gene: TRBV19; CDR3 DNA: TGTGCCAGTAGTATAGCCGGGACAGGGCGTCAGACCGGGGAGCTGTTTTTT; CDR3 protein: CASSIAGTGRQTGELFF
J gene: TRBJ1-2; D gene: TRBD1; CDR3 length: 16; clone size: .; V gene: TRBV28; CDR3 DNA: TGTGCCAGCAGTCCTCTCCCCGGGACAGGACCCTATGGCTACACCTTC; CDR3 protein: CASSPLPGTGPYGYTF
J gene: TRBJ2-3; D gene: TRBD2; CDR3 length: 15; clone size: once; V gene: TRBV5-1; CDR3 DNA: TGCGCCAGCAGCTTCAGACTAGCCAGCACAGATACGCAGTATTTT; CDR3 protein: CASSFRLASTDTQYF
J gene: TRBJ1-2; D gene: .; CDR3 length: 12; clone size: .; V gene: TRBV5-6; CDR3 DNA: TGTGCCAGCAGCTTGTACGGGAGCGGCTACACCTTC; CDR3 protein: CASSLYGSGYTF
J gene: TRBJ1-6; D gene: TRBD1; CDR3 length: 16; clone size: .; V gene: TRBV5-1; CDR3 DNA: TGCGCCAGCAGCTTCAACAGGGGGCTTGATAATTCACCCCTCCACTTT; CDR3 protein: CASSFNRGLDNSPLHF
J gene: TRBJ1-1; D gene: .; CDR3 length: 15; clone size: few; V gene: TRBV3-1/TRBV3-2; CDR3 DNA: TGTGCCAGCAGCCTGGGCGGGGGAATGAACACTGAAGCTTTCTTT; CDR3 protein: CASSLGGGMNTEAFF
J gene: TRBJ2-7; D gene: TRBD1; CDR3 length: 14; clone size: .; V gene: TRBV6-5; CDR3 DNA: TGTGCCAGTCACCAGACAGGGGGGTTGTACGAGCAGTACTTC; CDR3 protein: CASHQTGGLYEQYF
J gene: TRBJ2-1; D gene: TRBD2; CDR3 length: 13; clone size: .; V gene: TRBV7-9; CDR3 DNA: TGTGCCAGCAGCATGGGACTAGGAATTGAGCAGTTCTTC; CDR3 protein: CASSMGLGIEQFF
J gene: TRBJ1-2; D gene: .; CDR3 length: 13; clone size: .; V gene: TRBV5-5; CDR3 DNA: TGTGCCAGCAGCCAACCGAGCGGCTATGGCTACACCTTC; CDR3 protein: CASSQPSGYGYTF
J gene: TRBJ2-3; D gene: TRBD1; CDR3 length: 15; clone size: .; V gene: TRBV19; CDR3 DNA: TGTGCCAGTAGTCCTTGGACAGGGGCATCAGATACGCAGTATTTT; CDR3 protein: CASSPWTGASDTQYF
J gene: TRBJ1-4; D gene: .; CDR3 length: 16; clone size: few; V gene: TRBV28; CDR3 DNA: TGTGCCAGCAGTTTTGGGAAGGGAAGGGGGAATGAAAAACTGTTTTTT; CDR3 protein: CASSFGKGRGNEKLFF
J gene: TRBJ1-4; D gene: .; CDR3 length: 11; clone size: .; V gene: TRBV6-1; CDR3 DNA: TGTGCCAGCAGTGAAGCTGGGCGAGTCGAATTT; CDR3 protein: CASSEAGRVEF
J gene: TRBJ2-2; D gene: .; CDR3 length: 16; clone size: .; V gene: TRBV5-1; CDR3 DNA: TGCGCCAGCAGCTCCTCCGGGACATCCACACCCGGGGAGCTGTTTTTT; CDR3 protein: CASSSSGTSTPGELFF
J gene: TRBJ2-5; D gene: TRBD2; CDR3 length: 16; clone size: .; V gene: TRBV5-8; CDR3 DNA: TGTGCCAGCAGCTTGGGACTAGCGGGAGTGGGAGAGACCCAGTACTTC; CDR3 protein: CASSLGLAGVGETQYF
J gene: TRBJ2-2; D gene: .; CDR3 length: 14; clone size: .; V gene: TRBV11-2; CDR3 DNA: TGTGCCAGCCGCTTTGCGTCGAACACCGGGGAGCTGTTTTTT; CDR3 protein: CASRFASNTGELFF
J gene: TRBJ2-3; D gene: TRBD1; CDR3 length: 15; clone size: .; V gene: TRBV24-1; CDR3 DNA: TGTGCCACCAGTGAAGCCGGGACAGGGTACGATACGCAGTATTTT; CDR3 protein: CATSEAGTGYDTQYF
J gene: TRBJ1-5; D gene: .; CDR3 length: 12; clone size: few; V gene: TRBV19; CDR3 DNA: TGTGCCAGTAGTAGGCTCAATCAGCCCCAGCATTTT; CDR3 protein: CASSRLNQPQHF
J gene: TRBJ2-5; D gene: TRBD1; CDR3 length: 15; clone size: .; V gene: TRBV7-6; CDR3 DNA: TGTGCCAGCAGCTCCGGCAGGGGACAGCAAGAGACCCAGTACTTC; CDR3 protein: CASSSGRGQQETQYF
J gene: TRBJ1-1; D gene: TRBD1; CDR3 length: 14; clone size: .; V gene: TRBV28; CDR3 DNA: TGTGCCAGCGGACAGGGGTTAATGAACACTGAAGCTTTCTTT; CDR3 protein: CASGQGLMNTEAFF
J gene: TRBJ1-2; D gene: .; CDR3 length: 13; clone size: .; V gene: TRBV4-1; CDR3 DNA: TGCGCCAGCAGCCAAACTGGAGCCTATGGCTACACCTTC; CDR3 protein: CASSQTGAYGYTF
J gene: TRBJ1-1; D gene: .; CDR3 length: 15; clone size: .; V gene: TRBV5-1; CDR3 DNA: TGCGCCAGCAGCTTGGAAATGGGAGCGGGGACTGAAGCTTTCTTT; CDR3 protein: CASSLEMGAGTEAFF
J gene: TRBJ1-1; D gene: TRBD1; CDR3 length: 16; clone size: .; V gene: TRBV7-6; CDR3 DNA: TGTGCCAGCAGCCCACAGAGAGACAGGGCTGACACTGAAGCTTTCTTT; CDR3 protein: CASSPQRDRADTEAFF
J gene: TRBJ2-5; D gene: TRBD2; CDR3 length: 14; clone size: .; V gene: TRBV5-6; CDR3 DNA: TGTGCCAGCAGCTTACTAGCGGGGGCAGAGACCCAGTACTTC; CDR3 protein: CASSLLAGAETQYF
J gene: TRBJ2-5; D gene: TRBD2; CDR3 length: 18; clone size: .; V gene: TRBV3-1/TRBV3-2; CDR3 DNA: TGTGCCAGCAGCCAAGCGGGCAGCGGGAGATCACACCAAGAGACCCAGTACTTC; CDR3 protein: CASSQAGSGRSHQETQYF
J gene: TRBJ1-1; D gene: TRBD1; CDR3 length: 14; clone size: .; V gene: TRBV27; CDR3 DNA: TGTGCCTCCCACCCCCGGACAGGGGGCACTGAAGCTTTCTTT; CDR3 protein: CASHPRTGGTEAFF
J gene: TRBJ2-1; D gene: .; CDR3 length: 14; clone size: .; V gene: TRBV28; CDR3 DNA: TGTGCCAGCAGTTTACCGGGGGACTACAATGAGCAGTTCTTC; CDR3 protein: CASSLPGDYNEQFF
J gene: TRBJ1-1; D gene: TRBD1; CDR3 length: 16; clone size: .; V gene: TRBV6-1; CDR3 DNA: TGTGCCAGCAGTGAATTCCGGACAGGGAAGAACACTGAAGCTTTCTTT; CDR3 protein: CASSEFRTGKNTEAFF
J gene: TRBJ2-5; D gene: .; CDR3 length: 17; clone size: few; V gene: TRBV3-1/TRBV3-2; CDR3 DNA: TGTGCCAGCAGCCTCGGTATTGGGGAGCCAGGGGAAGAGACCCAGTACTTC; CDR3 protein: CASSLGIGEPGEETQYF
J gene: TRBJ2-2; D gene: .; CDR3 length: 16; clone size: .; V gene: TRBV7-9; CDR3 DNA: TGTGCCAGCAGCTTATGGCACAGGGCCAACACCGGGGAGCTGTTTTTT; CDR3 protein: CASSLWHRANTGELFF
J gene: TRBJ2-3; D gene: TRBD1; CDR3 length: 16; clone size: .; V gene: TRBV5-4; CDR3 DNA: TGTGCCAGCAGCTTGGTCTGGGACAGGGTGTCAGATACGCAGTATTTT; CDR3 protein: CASSLVWDRVSDTQYF
J gene: TRBJ2-3; D gene: .; CDR3 length: 19; clone size: .; V gene: TRBV21-1; CDR3 DNA: TGTGCCAGCAGCTTGGACTGGGGACTAGCGGGGGGGCCAAGCGATACGCAGTATTTT; CDR3 protein: CASSLDWGLAGGPSDTQYF
J gene: TRBJ2-2; D gene: TRBD2; CDR3 length: 19; clone size: .; V gene: TRBV5-4; CDR3 DNA: TGTGCCAGCAGCTTGGCCAGACTAGCGGGGAGCGCGAACACCGGGGAGCTGTTTTTT; CDR3 protein: CASSLARLAGSANTGELFF
J gene: TRBJ1-2; D gene: .; CDR3 length: 14; clone size: .; V gene: TRBV2; CDR3 DNA: TGTGCCAGCAGGTCCCCCGGGGTGGTCTATGGCTACACCTTC; CDR3 protein: CASRSPGVVYGYTF
J gene: TRBJ1-5; D gene: .; CDR3 length: 14; clone size: .; V gene: TRBV7-3; CDR3 DNA: TGTGCCAGCAGCTCTCCCGGACAGAATCAGCCCCAGCATTTT; CDR3 protein: CASSSPGQNQPQHF
J gene: TRBJ2-3; D gene: .; CDR3 length: 17; clone size: once; V gene: TRBV15; CDR3 DNA: TGTGCCACCAGCGAGGGGGAGGGTACCCATCGCACAGATACGCAGTATTTT; CDR3 protein: CATSEGEGTHRTDTQYF
J gene: TRBJ2-7; D gene: TRBD1; CDR3 length: 13; clone size: .; V gene: TRBV5-1; CDR3 DNA: TGCGCCAGCAGCCCAGGGGGCAACTACGAGCAGTACTTC; CDR3 protein: CASSPGGNYEQYF
J gene: TRBJ2-3; D gene: TRBD2; CDR3 length: 13; clone size: .; V gene: TRBV12-3/TRBV12-4; CDR3 DNA: TGTGCCAGCGGTGGGGAGGGGACAGATACGCAGTATTTT; CDR3 protein: CASGGEGTDTQYF
J gene: TRBJ1-1; D gene: .; CDR3 length: 14; clone size: .; V gene: TRBV5-1; CDR3 DNA: TGCGCCAGCAGCTTGGGACACAGGGCCACTGAAGCTTTCTTT; CDR3 protein: CASSLGHRATEAFF
J gene: TRBJ2-1; D gene: TRBD1; CDR3 length: 16; clone size: .; V gene: TRBV27; CDR3 DNA: TGTGCCAGCAGTCCCAGACAGGGGGGACCCTACAATGAGCAGTTCTTC; CDR3 protein: CASSPRQGGPYNEQFF
J gene: TRBJ1-3; D gene: TRBD1; CDR3 length: 13; clone size: .; V gene: TRBV5-5; CDR3 DNA: TGTGCCAGCAGCCCGGACAGGGGGACCACCATATATTTT; CDR3 protein: CASSPDRGTTIYF